What follows are 31 T cell receptor beta chains derived from one specimen sequenced in a study of human T cells and chemical hapten exposure listed by TCRdb under 2021. This sample's time point label indicates: patch test 2, 6 weeks after DPC sensitization. The sample's treatment or condition label, decoded: therapeutic diphenylcyclopropenone sensitization with weekly scalp DPC. Libraries came from RACE. The instrument was a NextSeq 500. TCRdb reworked the public reads: Q25 trimming with fastp, MiXCR clone assembly, productive beta chains retained. All rows with the same CDR3 protein become a single entry with the most common DNA and genes. The sample records 70,000 to 95,000 distinct CDR3 sequences, approximately 7% of which are singletons. The ten most abundant clones make up roughly 1.4% of the sample. The sample was whole blood, taken in connection with sensitization to the hapten diphenylcyclopropenone (DPC). The receptor source for this set is a woman in her twenties or thirties with alopecia areata. Some clones in this sample may be carry-over from other donors' samples.

This clonotype has a count of ten or more. The V gene is TRBV7-2, the J gene TRBJ1-2; D is uncertain. This CDR3 comprises 16 residues. Germline lookup yields CDR1 SGHTA and CDR2 FQGNSA. The V end lost 6 bases, the J end lost 3 bases, and 20 bases lay between the germline ends. For the CDR3, the DNA is TGTGCCAGCAGTCCGGTCACACCTATTAGAGACTATGGCTACACCTTC. It yields the protein CASSPVTPIRDYGYTF.

The gene calls are TRBV29-1 and TRBJ1-1, with 7 bases lining up with TRBD1. The CDR3 is 18 amino acids. Germline-derived CDR1 and CDR2 are SQVTM and ANQGSEA. Unmatched junction bases numbered 24, after V lost 4 bases and J lost 7 bases. In DNA form, the CDR3 reads TGCAGCGTTGGCCGAAGGACAGGTACCAGAAAACTAGAGAATGAAGCTTTCTTT. Residues: CSVGRRTGTRKLENEAFF.

Details on this clonotype: A much larger clone lies one base from this, so it may be a read error. The chain combines TRBV12-3 or TRBV12-4 with TRBJ2-2, with D possibly being TRBD2 (5 bases). V was shortened by 9 bases and J by 1 base, with 12 bases between the two germline ends. The CDR3 extends over 14 amino acids. CDR3 protein: CASRRGMNTGELFF. The CDR3 nucleotides read TGTGCCAGTAGACGGGGAATGAACACCGGGGAGCTGTTTTTT.

This clonotype was detected ten times or more. This chain uses TRBV10-3 with TRBJ2-3, with D uncertain. Per germline, CDR1 ENHRY and CDR2 SYGVKD. Between the trimmed V and J ends, which lost 3 bases and 0 bases, there was a span of 10 bases. The CDR3 loop spans 15 amino acids. The CDR3 DNA reads as TGTGCCATCAGTGAAATGCAGTCTAGCACAGATACGCAGTATTTT. Its protein product is CAISEMQSSTDTQYF.

Ten or more counts support this clonotype. The rearrangement uses TRBV7-2 and TRBJ2-3; tentative D call: TRBD1 (6 bases). The V gene's germline CDR1 is SGHTA and CDR2 FQGNSA. The CDR3 is 16 amino acids. V dropped 6 bases and J dropped 0 bases, with 16 bases sitting between them. CDR3 in DNA: TGTGCCAGCAGGACAGGACTCCGGGGAAGCACAGATACGCAGTATTTT. Its translation is CASRTGLRGSTDTQYF.

Worth noting for this clonotype: Just one base apart from a much larger clone, this may be a read error. The chain combines TRBV4-2 with TRBJ2-5; possibly TRBD2 for D (5 bases). This CDR3 comprises 11 residues. CDR1 is LGHNA and CDR2 is YNFKEQ in the germline V gene. CDR3: CARSQEGTQYF. The CDR3 DNA reads as TGTGCCAGGAGCCAAGAGGGGACCCAGTACTTC.

In this sample, this clonotype turned up a few times. The V call is TRBV3-1, the J call TRBJ1-5; D is undetermined. CDR1 is LGHDT, CDR2 YNNKEL, per germline (reference sequence). The CDR3 is made up of 15 amino acids. Trimming left V 4 bases short and J 2 bases short, with 12 bases between. The CDR3 sequence: CASSLGRGGNQPQHF. DNA for the CDR3: TGTGCCAGCAGCCTAGGGCGTGGCGGCAATCAGCCCCAGCATTTT.

This rearrangement joins TRBV20-1 to TRBJ1-6, with 9 nucleotides matching TRBD1. The V gene's germline CDR1 is DFQATT and CDR2 SNEGSKA (reference sequence). CDR3 size: 18 residues. V shed 3 bases and J 0 bases; nucleotides not matched to a gene: 9. The CDR3 spells CSASSGQGVISYNSPLHF. CDR3 DNA: TGCAGTGCTAGTTCGGGACAGGGAGTAATCTCCTATAATTCACCCCTCCACTTT.

This clonotype has a count of ten or more. The genes are TRBV12-3 or TRBV12-4 and TRBJ1-6; TRBD1 might be the D (5 bases). V was trimmed by 7 bases and J by 0 bases, leaving 13 bases between them. This CDR3 has 16 residues. In DNA form, the CDR3 reads TGTGCCAGCAACCTCCGGGGGGGCTCCTATAATTCACCCCTCCACTTT. It codes for CASNLRGGSYNSPLHF.

This clonotype was seen repeatedly, ten times or more. The chain couples TRBV7-9 to TRBJ2-5; TRBD1 aligns across 8 bases. The CDR3 runs 16 residues. Germline V lookup: CDR1 SEHNR, CDR2 FQNEAQ (reference sequence). Trimming at V came to 4 bases and at J to 2 bases, leaving 9 bases not matched to a gene. The DNA of the CDR3 is TGTGCCAGCAGCTCACGCCCGGACAGGGTTCAAGAGACCCAGTACTTC. This sequence encodes CASSSRPDRVQETQYF. The full variable domain, with the rest looked up from reference TRBV7-9 and TRBJ2-5, is DTGVSQNPRHKITKRGQNVTFRCDPISEHNRLYWYRQTLGQGPEFLTYFQNEAQLEKSRLLSDRFSAERPKGSFSTLEIQRTEQGDSAMYLCASSSRPDRVQETQYFGPGTRLLVL.

The chain employs TRBV6-5 and TRBJ2-7; maybe TRBD2 (7 bases). Germline assignment: CDR1 MNHEY and CDR2 SVGAGI. The CDR3 is 13 residues long. V was trimmed by 3 bases and J by 4 bases, leaving 10 bases between them. CDR3 residues: CASSYAGAYEQYF. CDR3 DNA: TGTGCCAGCAGTTATGCGGGGGCGTACGAGCAGTACTTC.

This clonotype was detected ten times or more. The gene calls are TRBV7-9 and TRBJ2-1; TRBD1 is a possible D gene (5 bases). Germline CDR1 and CDR2: SEHNR and FQNEAQ (reference sequence). The CDR3 is made up of 16 amino acids. The V and J ends lost 2 bases and 5 bases respectively, with 16 bases between them. CDR3 bases: TGTGCCAGCAGCTTAAGGTTTGTTTCAGGGAACAATGAGCAGTTCTTC. Its protein product is CASSLRFVSGNNEQFF.

This clonotype occurred many times. This sequence joins TRBV12-3 or TRBV12-4 and TRBJ1-2; D not certain. The V end lost 5 bases, the J end lost 7 bases, and 17 bases lay between the germline ends. This CDR3 has 14 amino acids. CDR3 coding DNA: TGTGCCAGCAGTCACGACGGGAGTCGCCGTGGCTACACCTTC. It translates to CASSHDGSRRGYTF.

This clonotype was observed many times. This rearrangement joins TRBV19 to TRBJ2-5; D not certain. The length of the CDR3 is 12 residues. V lost 5 bases to trimming and J lost 2 bases, with 6 bases between them. The germline CDR1 and CDR2 sequences are LNHDA and SQIVND (reference sequence). The CDR3 bases are TGTGCCAGTAGTCCGGATCAAGAGACCCAGTACTTC. Its protein is CASSPDQETQYF. Filled out from reference TRBV19 and TRBJ2-5, the complete variable domain reads DGGITQSPKYLFRKEGQNVTLSCEQNLNHDAMYWYRQDPGQGLRLIYYSQIVNDFQKGDIAEGYSVSREKKESFPLTVTSAQKNPTAFYLCASSPDQETQYFGPGTRLLVL.

This clonotype came up many times. The chain has TRBV29-1 and TRBJ1-1; D is undetermined. Germline V gene data show CDR1 as SQVTM and CDR2 as ANQGSEA. Trimming took off 3 bases at V and 3 bases at J, with 17 bases between the two ends. The CDR3 contains 15 residues. The CDR3 sequence is CSVDQGYGEDTEAFF. In DNA form, the CDR3 reads TGCAGCGTTGATCAAGGATACGGGGAGGACACTGAAGCTTTCTTT. Looking up the rest from reference TRBV29-1 and TRBJ1-1 gives the full variable domain: SAVISQKPSRDICQRGTSLTIQCQVDSQVTMMFWYRQQPGQSLTLIATANQGSEATYESGFVIDKFPISRPNLTFSTLTVSNMSPEDSSIYLCSVDQGYGEDTEAFFGQGTRLTVV.

This clonotype was observed a handful of times. The chain carries TRBV30 and TRBJ1-1, with D possibly matching TRBD1 (5 bases). Trimming cost V 2 bases and J 4 bases, with 14 bases left between them. Germline V gives CDR1 GTSNPN, CDR2 SVGIG (reference sequence). The CDR3 sequence is 14 residues long. CDR3: CAWSLTMGVTEAFF. In DNA form, the CDR3 reads TGTGCCTGGAGTCTAACAATGGGGGTCACTGAAGCTTTCTTT. Supplemented by reference TRBV30 and TRBJ1-1, the full variable domain reads SQTIHQWPATLVQPVGSPLSLECTVEGTSNPNLYWYRQAAGRGLQLLFYSVGIGQISSEVPQNLSASRPQDRQFILSSKKLLLSDSGFYLCAWSLTMGVTEAFFGQGTRLTVV.

In this sample, this clonotype turned up a few times. The genes are TRBV6-1 and TRBJ2-5, with 8 positions matching TRBD1. The CDR3 is 17 residues long. The germline gives CDR1 MNHNS, CDR2 SASEGT. V was clipped by 5 bases and J by 3 bases; unmatched bases: 14. In DNA, the CDR3 is TGTGCCAGCAGTAGATTTCAGGGGGCCCCGGTGGAAGAGACCCAGTACTTC. The encoded protein is CASSRFQGAPVEETQYF.

This clonotype was recorded a few times. The chain joins TRBV19 to TRBJ1-1; a possible D gene is TRBD1 (5 bases). This CDR3 has 13 amino acids. V lost 5 bases to trimming and J lost 6 bases, with 13 bases between them. Germline lookup yields CDR1 LNHDA and CDR2 SQIVND (reference sequence). The CDR3 DNA is TGTGCCAGTAGTCCCCGACAGCACGCTGAAGCTTTCTTT. This sequence encodes CASSPRQHAEAFF.

This clonotype was found a few times. DNA for the CDR3: TGTGCCAGCAGTCCCCGACGCGGTACCTCACACTATGGCTACACCTTC. Translated: CASSPRRGTSHYGYTF. The chain carries TRBV2 and TRBJ1-2; D is uncertain. Per germline, CDR1 SNHLY and CDR2 FYNNEI. The CDR3 loop spans 16 amino acids. V gave up 5 bases and J gave up 3 bases, with 19 bases separating them.

This clonotype was detected ten times or more. V gene TRBV24-1 combines with J gene TRBJ2-2; 7 nucleotides agree with TRBD1. The CDR3 covers 18 residues. Germline CDR1 KGHDR, CDR2 SFDVKD. With V trimmed by 2 bases and J by 2 bases, 10 bases remained unmatched. The CDR3 is CATSDSRVAGGNTGELFF. In nucleotides, the CDR3 is TGTGCCACCAGTGATTCCAGGGTGGCAGGGGGTAACACCGGGGAGCTGTTTTTT.

The J gene is TRBJ2-6, the V gene TRBV6-2 or TRBV6-3; TRBD2 agrees at 10 bases. V trimming: 3 bases; J trimming: 0 bases; junction bases outside the gene matches: 5. CDR1 and CDR2 (germline): MNHEY, SVGEGT. CDR3 length equals 18 residues. The CDR3, as DNA: TGTGCCAGCAGTTATCGACTAGCGGGTTCCTCTGGGGCCAACGTCCTGACTTTC. It is translated as CASSYRLAGSSGANVLTF.

Note on this clonotype: With a much larger clone just one base away, this may be a read error. The gene calls are TRBV2 and TRBJ1-1; tentative D call: TRBD1 (5 bases). In germline, CDR1 is SNHLY, CDR2 FYNNEI. This CDR3 region has 15 residues. The CDR3 sequence: CVSMGGVGQNTEAFF. The CDR3 bases are TGTGTCAGCATGGGGGGAGTGGGGCAGAACACTGAAGCTTTCTTT.

This clonotype was observed at least ten times. The V call is TRBV5-6, the J call TRBJ2-1, with 9 bases that match TRBD2. The CDR3 extends over 14 amino acids. Germline assignment: CDR1 SGHDT and CDR2 YYEEEE. The J segment lost 14 bases and the V segment lost 0 bases, leaving 9 bases of the junction unmatched. The CDR3: CASSLGSSGGKEFF. In nucleotides, the CDR3 is TGTGCCAGCAGCTTGGGTAGTAGCGGGGGTAAGGAGTTCTTC.

This clonotype was picked up a small number of times. The V gene is TRBV27, the J gene TRBJ2-7, with TRBD1 matching over 8 bases. The J segment lost 4 bases and the V segment lost 5 bases, leaving 7 bases of the junction unmatched. The CDR3 spans 14 residues. Germline lookup yields CDR1 MNHEY and CDR2 SMNVEV (reference sequence). The CDR3 DNA sequence: TGTGCCAGCAGTAGGCGACAGGGGTCTTACGAGCAGTACTTC. Amino acids: CASSRRQGSYEQYF.

This clonotype was seen a handful of times. This sequence joins TRBV6-1 and TRBJ1-4, with a possible D match to TRBD1 (6 bases). The germline V gene encodes CDR1 MNHNS and CDR2 SASEGT. The CDR3 loop spans 13 amino acids. Trimming stripped 6 bases from V and 5 bases from J, with 10 bases between. CDR3 amino acids: CASSGQQNEKLFF. CDR3 in DNA: TGTGCCAGCAGCGGACAGCAGAATGAAAAACTGTTTTTT.

The CDR3 bases are TGTGCCAGCAGCCCCACCGGGGCAGGGGTTCTCGCCTATGGCTACACCTTC. This sequence encodes CASSPTGAGVLAYGYTF. J is TRBJ1-2 and V is TRBV7-9; the D gene is possibly TRBD1 (6 bases). Germline loops: CDR1 SEHNR, CDR2 FQNEAQ (reference sequence). With 5 bases removed from V and 4 bases from J, the gap between germline ends came to 23 bases. The CDR3 extends over 17 amino acids. Full variable domain (remainder filled in from reference TRBV7-9 and TRBJ1-2): DTGVSQNPRHKITKRGQNVTFRCDPISEHNRLYWYRQTLGQGPEFLTYFQNEAQLEKSRLLSDRFSAERPKGSFSTLEIQRTEQGDSAMYLCASSPTGAGVLAYGYTFGSGTRLTVV.

This clonotype has a handful of counts. The J gene is TRBJ1-2, the V gene TRBV11-2, with 8 bases identical to TRBD1. With 2 bases clipped from V and 4 bases from J, the junction kept 6 bases outside the gene matches. The germline CDR1 and CDR2 sequences are SGHAT and FQNNGV. The CDR3 consists of 15 residues. This chain's CDR3 is CASSLNDRGGYGYTF. The CDR3, as DNA: TGTGCCAGCAGCTTAAATGACAGGGGTGGCTATGGCTACACCTTC.

This clonotype was counted ten times or more. This chain joins TRBV20-1 and TRBJ2-1, with 12 nucleotides matching TRBD2. The CDR3 totals 17 residues. The junction had 11 bases not matched to a gene; V was cut back by 7 bases and J by 1 base. The germline CDR1 and CDR2 sequences are DFQATT and SNEGSKA (reference sequence). The CDR3 is CSVQFLAGGRSYNEQFF. The CDR3 coding sequence is TGCAGTGTTCAGTTCCTAGCGGGGGGGCGGTCCTACAATGAGCAGTTCTTC.

This clonotype was counted only a few times. The chain couples TRBV5-6 to TRBJ2-1; D gene ambiguous. The germline gives CDR1 SGHDT, CDR2 YYEEEE. The CDR3 contains 16 residues. V dropped 4 bases and J dropped 3 bases, with 17 bases sitting between them. CDR3 sequence reads: CASSPPPIGYYNEQFF. The CDR3 coding sequence is TGTGCCAGCAGCCCTCCCCCCATAGGATACTACAATGAGCAGTTCTTC.

Only a few counts were recorded for this clonotype. The chain uses TRBV3-1 and TRBJ1-1, with D maybe TRBD1 (5 bases). V was cut by 4 bases and J by 0 bases, with 9 bases left in between. Germline CDR1 and CDR2: LGHDT and YNNKEL (reference sequence). This CDR3 is built from 14 residues. CDR3 nucleotide sequence: TGTGCCAGCAGCCTCCAACAGGTGAACACTGAAGCTTTCTTT. Protein product: CASSLQQVNTEAFF.

There are a few counts of this clonotype. This chain connects TRBV19 to TRBJ1-2; a possible D gene is TRBD1 (5 bases). The CDR3 extends over 15 amino acids. Germline V gene sequence: CDR1 LNHDA, CDR2 SQIVND (reference sequence). Between the trimmed V and J ends, which lost 5 bases and 4 bases, there was a span of 17 bases. The CDR3 spells CASSWRATGGYGYTF. The CDR3 nucleotides read TGTGCCAGTAGTTGGCGGGCCACGGGGGGCTATGGCTACACCTTC.